This T cell receptor (beta chain) comes out of a study of blood T cell repertoires in COVID-19. Study details: Both acute and convalescent COVID-19 samples were obtained from the United States, Italy and Spain. PBMCs, B-cell-depleted T cells, or T cells provided the cDNA or gDNA that made up the material.

In the authors' methods: The assay estimated nucleated cells by amplifying reference gene primers. Assay used: immunoSEQ multiplex PCR; TCRdb lists only in-frame clones, some missing. V and J calls and clone size are as listed in that table; D and trimming were resolved from the DNA. The profile shows approximately 180,000 clones, roughly 79% of them singletons. Germline V gene sequence: CDR1 MNHEY, CDR2 SMNVEV (reference sequence). This CDR3 contains 15 residues. V was cut by 5 bases and J by 5 bases, with 18 bases left in between. The chain combines TRBV27 with TRBJ1-1, with D unresolved. Material for sequencing was peripheral blood. The TCR sequence derives from a woman between 65 and 79 years old with acute or convalescent COVID-19. The CDR3 nucleotides read TGTGCCAGCAGTCCCCACGACGGAACGAGGACTGAAGCTTTCTTT. It codes for CASSPHDGTRTEAFF.